The rows below give T cell receptor beta chains drawn from one sample of a study of CD8 T cells in Susac syndrome. TCRdb redid the calling of the immunoSEQ multiplex PCR reads with MiXCR, one entry per CDR3 protein. Of some 100,000 distinct CDR3 sequences listed, about 96% are singletons. The sequencing sample was made of CD4+ T cells from PBMCs. Receptor source: a human donor in good health. Each CDR3 is given with its conserved first and last residue. D genes are given only for firm matches. Clone size is not always given. Where it is, it says once, few, many or a class for expanded clones.

clone_size	j_call	d_call	v_call	cdr3_nt	cdr3_aa
.	TRBJ2-4	TRBD2	TRBV2	TGTGCCAGCACCCTCGGACTAGCGGTAAACATTCAGTACTTC	CASTLGLAVNIQYF
.	TRBJ2-7	TRBD1	TRBV29-1	TGCAGCGTTGAGGCGTGGACAGGGGGCTACGAGCAGTACTTC	CSVEAWTGGYEQYF
.	TRBJ2-5	TRBD1	TRBV18	TGTGCCAGCTCTCGACAGGGGAGCCAAGAGACCCAGTACTTC	CASSRQGSQETQYF
.	TRBJ2-7	TRBD1	TRBV5-4	TGTGCCAGCAGGACAACAGGGGCCTCCCTTTACGAGCAGTACTTC	CASRTTGASLYEQYF
.	TRBJ1-2	.	TRBV30	TGTGCCTGGAGTGTACCCCGATCGGGGAACTATGGCTACACCTTC	CAWSVPRSGNYGYTF
few	TRBJ1-6	.	TRBV6-1	TGTGCCAGCAGCGGACATTTGACCCTCCACTTT	CASSGHLTLHF
.	TRBJ2-5	.	TRBV6-6	TGTGCCAGCAGACAGGGAAATCGGGAGACCCAGTACTTC	CASRQGNRETQYF
.	TRBJ1-3	.	TRBV18	TGTGCCAGCTCACGCGGACAGTCGGCTGGAAACACCATATATTTT	CASSRGQSAGNTIYF
.	TRBJ2-7	TRBD1	TRBV5-4	TGTGCCAGCAGCTGGGACAGGTCAACCTACGAGCAGTACTTC	CASSWDRSTYEQYF
.	TRBJ2-3	TRBD2	TRBV27	TGTGCCAGCGTACTTCGTCGAGGGACTAGCGGGAGAGCAGATACGCAGTATTTT	CASVLRRGTSGRADTQYF
.	TRBJ2-5	.	TRBV6-4	TGTGCCAGCAGCTCCTCCCGACAAGAGACCCAGTACTTC	CASSSSRQETQYF
.	TRBJ2-1	TRBD1	TRBV12-3/TRBV12-4	TGTGCCAGCAGTTTCTCGAGACAGGGCCACTTCTTC	CASSFSRQGHFF
.	TRBJ1-1	TRBD1	TRBV6-5	TGTGCCAGCAGTTATCGCGGACAGGGTGGCACTGAAGCTTTCTTT	CASSYRGQGGTEAFF
.	TRBJ2-4	TRBD1	TRBV7-2	TGTGCCAGCAGCCTAACTGGGACAGGCCGATCGGCCAAAAACATTCAGTACTTC	CASSLTGTGRSAKNIQYF
.	TRBJ2-2	.	TRBV20-1	TGCAGTGTATCTAGAGAGGGGGCGAACACCGGGGAGCTGTTTTTT	CSVSREGANTGELFF
.	TRBJ2-5	TRBD2	TRBV9	TGTGCCAGCAGCGCCGGGACTAGCGGGGGAATGCAAGAGACCCAGTACTTC	CASSAGTSGGMQETQYF
.	TRBJ2-7	.	TRBV3-1	TGTGCCAGCAGCCAATCGGAGGGGCCGGGCGAGCAGTACTTC	CASSQSEGPGEQYF
.	TRBJ2-7	.	TRBV29-1	TGCAGCGCACGGGATACCTACGAGCAGTACTTC	CSARDTYEQYF
.	TRBJ2-5	.	TRBV29-1	TGCAGCGGGATTCAAGGACGGGAGACCCAGTACTTC	CSGIQGRETQYF
.	TRBJ2-3	.	TRBV28	TGTGCCAGCAGTCCCTCTGCGGCCACGCAGTATTTT	CASSPSAATQYF
once	TRBJ2-7	.	TRBV3-1	TGTGCCAGCAGCCCCTTATCAGGGAGCGGTGTCACCACCCGCTACGAGCAGTACTTC	CASSPLSGSGVTTRYEQYF
once	TRBJ2-7	.	TRBV18	TGTGCCAGCTCACCACGTCCCAGGGAATCTGGAGAGCAGTACTTC	CASSPRPRESGEQYF
.	TRBJ2-6	TRBD1	TRBV3-1	TGTGCCAGCAGCCAAGGAGGGGGCTATGGGGCCAACGTCCTGACTTTC	CASSQGGGYGANVLTF
.	TRBJ2-4	.	TRBV4-1	TGCGCCAGCAGCCAAGATAAGGGGAATCTAGCCAAAAACATTCAGTACTTC	CASSQDKGNLAKNIQYF
.	TRBJ1-6	.	TRBV20-1	TGCAGTGTTCCGTCCGACTTGAATTCACCCCTCCACTTT	CSVPSDLNSPLHF
.	TRBJ2-1	TRBD1	TRBV7-8	TGTGCCAGCAGCTTACGGGACAGGGATGGTGAGCAGTTCTTC	CASSLRDRDGEQFF
.	TRBJ1-5	.	TRBV20-1	TGCAGTGCTAGAACGGGGCGAGGGCAGCCCCAGCATTTT	CSARTGRGQPQHF
.	TRBJ2-5	.	TRBV6-5	TGTGCCAGCAGTTACCTCTCGGGGACGATCGCCCAGGAGACCCAGTACTTC	CASSYLSGTIAQETQYF
.	TRBJ1-1	TRBD1	TRBV7-8	TGTGCCAGCAGCGCGGGACAGTCGAACACTGAAGCTTTCTTT	CASSAGQSNTEAFF
once	TRBJ2-3	TRBD2	TRBV20-1	TGCAGTGCTAGACCTACTCCTAGCGGAAATACGCAGTATTTT	CSARPTPSGNTQYF
once	TRBJ2-7	.	TRBV2	TGTGCCAGCAGGGGACTCGGCGAGCAGTACTTC	CASRGLGEQYF
.	TRBJ2-7	TRBD1	TRBV2	TGTGCCAGCAGTGTGGACAGGTCCTACGAGCAGTACTTC	CASSVDRSYEQYF
.	TRBJ2-5	.	TRBV15	TGTGCCGCCAGCATCGACAGTCAAGAGACCCAGTACTTC	CAASIDSQETQYF
.	TRBJ2-7	.	TRBV3-1	TGTGCCAGCAGCCCGTTGACACCCAAGAGCTCCTACGAGCAGTACTTC	CASSPLTPKSSYEQYF
.	TRBJ2-3	TRBD2	TRBV7-3	TGTGCCAGCAGCTTAGCGGGAGGGCGACCAGATACGCAGTATTTT	CASSLAGGRPDTQYF
.	TRBJ2-4	.	TRBV19	TGTGCCAGTAGCCCCGAAGGGAGTTCAAAAAACATTCAGTACTTC	CASSPEGSSKNIQYF
.	TRBJ2-7	TRBD2	TRBV6-2/TRBV6-3	TGTGCCAGCAGAACTAGCGGGGGAACCTCCTACGAGCAGTACTTC	CASRTSGGTSYEQYF
.	TRBJ2-1	TRBD1	TRBV24-1	TGTGCCACCAGTGATTCATTCGGGACAGGGGGAGATGAGCAGTTCTTC	CATSDSFGTGGDEQFF
.	TRBJ1-2	TRBD1	TRBV30	TGTGCCTGGTGGACAGGGGGGTATGGCTACACCTTC	CAWWTGGYGYTF
.	TRBJ1-1	.	TRBV24-1	TGTGCCACCAGTGATTTTGGCACTCGGATTGAAGCTTTCTTT	CATSDFGTRIEAFF
.	TRBJ2-7	TRBD1	TRBV18	TGTGCCAGCTCACGTGCGACAGGGGCCTCCTACGAGCAGTACTTC	CASSRATGASYEQYF
.	TRBJ1-2	TRBD1	TRBV5-6	TGTGCCAGCAGCTTGAGACAGGGGTACTATGGCTACACCTTC	CASSLRQGYYGYTF
.	TRBJ2-7	.	TRBV7-2	TGTGCCAGCAGCTTAACGCGAACCTACGAGCAGTACTTC	CASSLTRTYEQYF
.	TRBJ2-4	.	TRBV15	TGTGCCACCAGCAGGGATACAGACAGGAGGTACTTC	CATSRDTDRRYF
.	TRBJ2-7	.	TRBV9	TGTGCCAGCAGCGTAGAGGGGACGTCAACCTACGAGCAGTACTTC	CASSVEGTSTYEQYF
.	TRBJ2-7	TRBD1	TRBV20-1	TGCAGTGCTAGAAACGACAGGGGGCACCCCTACGAGCAGTACTTC	CSARNDRGHPYEQYF
once	TRBJ2-4	TRBD2	TRBV4-3	TGCGCCAGCAGCCAAGAATTTGATACCGGGAGGGCGTCCCTGTTAGCCAAAAACATTCAGTACTTC	CASSQEFDTGRASLLAKNIQYF
.	TRBJ2-5	.	TRBV5-1	TGCGCCAGCAGCTTACCCGGATCTCAAGAGACCCAGTACTTC	CASSLPGSQETQYF
.	TRBJ2-7	.	TRBV6-5	TGTGCCAGCAGTCTCCGGGAAATGGAGTACTTC	CASSLREMEYF
.	TRBJ1-4	TRBD1	TRBV7-9	TGTGCCAGCAGGGGACAGCCTAATGAAAAACTGTTTTTT	CASRGQPNEKLFF
.	TRBJ1-5	TRBD1	TRBV30	TGTGCCTGGAGTGCACGGACAGGGATTGATCAGCCCCAGCATTTT	CAWSARTGIDQPQHF
.	TRBJ2-1	TRBD2	TRBV14	TGTGCCAGCAGCCCCAACAACCTAGCGGGAGTTTCGAATGAGCAGTTCTTC	CASSPNNLAGVSNEQFF
.	TRBJ2-2	.	TRBV6-5	TGTGCCAGCAGTTCCCTCGGTACCGGGGAGCTGTTTTTT	CASSSLGTGELFF
.	TRBJ2-7	TRBD1	TRBV7-2	TGTGCCAGCAGCATGGACAGGGCCTTTACCTACGAGCAGTACTTC	CASSMDRAFTYEQYF
.	TRBJ1-1	.	TRBV5-1	TGCGCCAGCAGCTCCCGGAGCCAAGGTCGGAACACTGAAGCTTTCTTT	CASSSRSQGRNTEAFF
.	TRBJ1-1	TRBD1	TRBV3-1	TGTGCCAGCAGCTCCGACGACAGGGGCGACACTGAAGCTTTCTTT	CASSSDDRGDTEAFF
.	TRBJ1-1	.	TRBV2	TGTGCCAGCAGGGTTACCGGGCCCAACACTGAAGCTTTCTTT	CASRVTGPNTEAFF
.	TRBJ2-6	.	TRBV29-1	TGCAGCGTTGAAGATTTGGGCTCTGGGGCCAACGTCCTGACTTTC	CSVEDLGSGANVLTF
.	TRBJ2-7	TRBD1	TRBV25-1	TGTGCCAGCAGTGATCCGGGACAGGGGAACGAGCAGTACTTC	CASSDPGQGNEQYF
few	TRBJ2-7	TRBD2	TRBV19	TGTGCCAGTAGTTCCCTAGCGGGAACCTCCTACGAGCAGTACTTC	CASSSLAGTSYEQYF